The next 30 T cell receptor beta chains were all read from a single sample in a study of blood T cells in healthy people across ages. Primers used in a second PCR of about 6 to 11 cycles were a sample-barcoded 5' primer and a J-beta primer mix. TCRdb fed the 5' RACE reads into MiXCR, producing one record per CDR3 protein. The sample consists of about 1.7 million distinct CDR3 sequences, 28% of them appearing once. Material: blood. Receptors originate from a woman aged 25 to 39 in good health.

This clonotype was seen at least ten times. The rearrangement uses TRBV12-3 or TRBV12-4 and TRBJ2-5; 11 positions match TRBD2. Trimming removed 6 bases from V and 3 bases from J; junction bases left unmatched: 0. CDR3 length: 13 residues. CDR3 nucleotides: TGTGCCAGCAGGACTAGCGGGGAAGAGACCCAGTACTTC. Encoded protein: CASRTSGEETQYF.

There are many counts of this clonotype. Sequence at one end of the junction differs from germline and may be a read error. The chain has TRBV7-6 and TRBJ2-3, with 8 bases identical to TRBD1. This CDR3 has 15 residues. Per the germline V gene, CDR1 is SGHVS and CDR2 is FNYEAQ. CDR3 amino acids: CASSLSGTGTDTQYF. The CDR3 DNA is TGCGCCAGCAGCCTGTCCGGGACAGGAACAGATACGCAGTATTTT.

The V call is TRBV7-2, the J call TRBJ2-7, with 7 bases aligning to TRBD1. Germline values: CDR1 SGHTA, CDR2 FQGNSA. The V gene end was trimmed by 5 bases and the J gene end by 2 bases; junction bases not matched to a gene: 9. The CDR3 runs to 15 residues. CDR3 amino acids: CASSRIRDRAYEQYF. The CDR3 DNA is TGTGCCAGCAGCCGTATCCGGGACAGAGCCTACGAGCAGTACTTC.

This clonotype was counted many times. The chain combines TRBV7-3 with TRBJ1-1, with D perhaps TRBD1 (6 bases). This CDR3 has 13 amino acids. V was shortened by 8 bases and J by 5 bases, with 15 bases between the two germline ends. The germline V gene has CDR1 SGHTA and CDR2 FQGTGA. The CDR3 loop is CASSPTGGTEAFF. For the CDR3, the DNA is TGTGCCAGCTCTCCGACAGGCGGAACTGAAGCTTTCTTT. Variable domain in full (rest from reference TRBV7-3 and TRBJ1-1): GAGVSQTPSNKVTEKGKYVELRCDPISGHTALYWYRQSLGQGPEFLIYFQGTGAADDSGLPNDRFFAVRPEGSVSTLKIQRTERGDSAVYLCASSPTGGTEAFFGQGTRLTVV.

CDR3 bases: TGTGCCAGCTCACCCCAACGGCAGCTTAGCAATCAGCCCCAGCATTTT. Translated, it gives CASSPQRQLSNQPQHF. This sequence joins TRBV18 and TRBJ1-5; D gene uncertain. Germline CDR1 KGHSH, CDR2 LQKENI. The CDR3 has 16 residues. The ends were cut back, 3 bases at V and 0 bases at J, with 12 bases in the middle.

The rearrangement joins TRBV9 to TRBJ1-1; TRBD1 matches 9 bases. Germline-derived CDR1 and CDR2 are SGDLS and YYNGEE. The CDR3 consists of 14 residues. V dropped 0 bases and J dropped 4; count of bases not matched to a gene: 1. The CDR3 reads CASSVATGGTEAFF. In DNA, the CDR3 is TGTGCCAGCAGCGTAGCGACAGGGGGCACTGAAGCTTTCTTT. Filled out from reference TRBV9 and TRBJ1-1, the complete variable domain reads DSGVTQTPKHLITATGQRVTLRCSPRSGDLSVYWYQQSLDQGLQFLIQYYNGEERAKGNILERFSAQQFPDLHSELNLSSLELGDSALYFCASSVATGGTEAFFGQGTRLTVV.

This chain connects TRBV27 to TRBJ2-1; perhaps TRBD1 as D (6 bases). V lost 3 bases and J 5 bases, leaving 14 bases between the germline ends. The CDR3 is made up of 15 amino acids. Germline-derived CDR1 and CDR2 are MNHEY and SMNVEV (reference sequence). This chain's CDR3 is CASSFSDRRNNEQFF. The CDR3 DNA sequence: TGTGCCAGCAGTTTTAGCGACAGGCGGAACAATGAGCAGTTCTTC.

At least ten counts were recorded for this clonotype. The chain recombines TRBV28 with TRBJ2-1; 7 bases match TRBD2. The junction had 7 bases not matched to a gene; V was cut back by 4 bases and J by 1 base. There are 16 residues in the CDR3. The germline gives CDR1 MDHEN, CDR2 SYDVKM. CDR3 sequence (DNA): TGTGCCAGCAGTTCACCCTCGGGAGGATCCTACAATGAGCAGTTCTTC. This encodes CASSSPSGGSYNEQFF.

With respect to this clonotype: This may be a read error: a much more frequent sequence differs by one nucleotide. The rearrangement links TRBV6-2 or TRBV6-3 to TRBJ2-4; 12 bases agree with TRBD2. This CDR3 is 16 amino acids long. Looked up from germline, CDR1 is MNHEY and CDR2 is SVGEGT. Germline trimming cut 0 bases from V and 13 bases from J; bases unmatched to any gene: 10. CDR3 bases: TGTGCCAGCAGTTACTCGCTAGCGGGGGGGCCAGATGAGCAGTACTTC. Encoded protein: CASSYSLAGGPDEQYF.

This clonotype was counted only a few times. Here the CDR3 reads CASSWGVAGGNEQFF. The CDR3 DNA sequence: TGTGCCAGCAGTTGGGGAGTAGCGGGAGGCAATGAGCAGTTCTTC. The chain employs TRBV7-7 and TRBJ2-1; 10 nucleotides align to TRBD2. The CDR3 consists of 15 residues. J was trimmed by 6 bases and V by 6 bases; bases with no gene match: 8. Germline CDR1 SSHAT, CDR2 FNYEAQ (reference sequence).

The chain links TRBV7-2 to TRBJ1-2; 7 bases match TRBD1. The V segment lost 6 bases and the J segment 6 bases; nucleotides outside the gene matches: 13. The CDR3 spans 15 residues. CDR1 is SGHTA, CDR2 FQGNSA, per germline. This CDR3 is CASSLMFSTGHGYTF. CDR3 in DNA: TGTGCCAGCAGTTTAATGTTCTCGACAGGGCATGGCTACACCTTC.

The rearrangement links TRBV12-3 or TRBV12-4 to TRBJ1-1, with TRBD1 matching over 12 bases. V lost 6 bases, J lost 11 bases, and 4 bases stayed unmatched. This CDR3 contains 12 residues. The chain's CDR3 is CASRGQGALAFF. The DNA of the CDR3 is TGTGCCAGCAGGGGACAGGGGGCATTGGCTTTCTTT.

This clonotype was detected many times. The CDR3 bases are TGTGCCACCAGCAGGCCCAAGGGGGTCGCCGGGACTAGCGGGTACGAGCAGTACTTC. Translating gives CATSRPKGVAGTSGYEQYF. V is TRBV15 and J is TRBJ2-7, with 12 bases that match TRBD2. J was trimmed by 4 bases and V by 3 bases; bases with no gene match: 16. Germline-derived CDR1 and CDR2 are LNHNV and YYDKDF (reference sequence). The CDR3 has 19 amino acids.

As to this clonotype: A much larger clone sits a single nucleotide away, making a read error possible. CDR3 bases: TGTGCCAGCAGCTTAGACGGGAGCTCCTACAATGAGCAGTACTTC. It specifies CASSLDGSSYNEQYF. V usage is TRBV7-2 and J usage is TRBJ2-1, with D possibly TRBD2 on 6 matching bases. The J call may be mistaken, given a closer DNA end match to TRBJ2-7. CDR3 length: 15 amino acids. Germline V gives CDR1 SGHTA, CDR2 FQGNSA.

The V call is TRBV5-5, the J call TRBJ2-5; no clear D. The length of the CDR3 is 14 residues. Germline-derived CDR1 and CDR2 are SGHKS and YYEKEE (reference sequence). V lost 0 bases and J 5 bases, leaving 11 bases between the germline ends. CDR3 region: CASSLDWASETQYF. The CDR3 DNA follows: TGTGCCAGCAGCTTGGATTGGGCTAGTGAGACCCAGTACTTC.

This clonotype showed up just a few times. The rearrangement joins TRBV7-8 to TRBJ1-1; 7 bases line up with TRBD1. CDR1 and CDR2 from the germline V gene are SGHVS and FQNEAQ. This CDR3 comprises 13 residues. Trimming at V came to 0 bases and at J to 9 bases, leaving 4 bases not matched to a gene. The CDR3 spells CASSLAGQNQAFF. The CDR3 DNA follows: TGTGCCAGCAGCTTAGCGGGACAGAACCAAGCTTTCTTT. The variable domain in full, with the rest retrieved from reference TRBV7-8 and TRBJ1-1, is GAGVSQSPRYKVAKRGQDVALRCDPISGHVSLFWYQQALGQGPEFLTYFQNEAQLDKSGLPSDRFFAERPEGSVSTLKIQRTQQEDSAVYLCASSLAGQNQAFFGQGTRLTVV.

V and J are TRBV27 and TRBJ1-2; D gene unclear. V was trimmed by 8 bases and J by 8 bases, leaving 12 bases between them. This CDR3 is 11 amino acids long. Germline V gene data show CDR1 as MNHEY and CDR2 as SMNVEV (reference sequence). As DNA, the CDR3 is TGTGCCAGCGGGCCGCCGGGCGGCTACACCTTC. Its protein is CASGPPGGYTF.

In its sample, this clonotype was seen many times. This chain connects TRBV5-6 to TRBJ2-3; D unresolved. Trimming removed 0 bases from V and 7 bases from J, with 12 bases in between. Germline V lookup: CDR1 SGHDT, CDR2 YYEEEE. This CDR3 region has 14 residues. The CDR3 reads CASSLDGSYYTQYF. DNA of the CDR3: TGTGCCAGCAGCTTGGATGGTTCATACTATACGCAGTATTTT.

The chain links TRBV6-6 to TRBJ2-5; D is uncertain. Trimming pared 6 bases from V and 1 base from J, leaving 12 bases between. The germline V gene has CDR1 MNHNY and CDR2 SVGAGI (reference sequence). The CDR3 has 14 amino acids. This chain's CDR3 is CASSAWRSQETQYF. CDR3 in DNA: TGTGCCAGCAGCGCCTGGCGGTCCCAAGAGACCCAGTACTTC.

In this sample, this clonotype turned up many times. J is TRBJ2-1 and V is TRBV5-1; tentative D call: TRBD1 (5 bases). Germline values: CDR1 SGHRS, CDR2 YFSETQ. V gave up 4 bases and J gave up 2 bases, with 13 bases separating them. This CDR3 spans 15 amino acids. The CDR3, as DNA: TGCGCCAGCAGCCCTGCTCCAGGGACCTACAATGAGCAGTTCTTC. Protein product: CASSPAPGTYNEQFF.

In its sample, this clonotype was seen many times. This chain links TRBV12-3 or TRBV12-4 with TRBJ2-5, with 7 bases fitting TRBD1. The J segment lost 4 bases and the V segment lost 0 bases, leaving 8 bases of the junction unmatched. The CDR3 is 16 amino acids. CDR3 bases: TGTGCCAGCAGTTTAGCGCGAGTCAGGGGGAGAGAGACCCAGTACTTC. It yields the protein CASSLARVRGRETQYF.

The CDR3 reads CASSTGITGSVSYEQYF. DNA for the CDR3: TGTGCCAGCTCAACGGGAATAACAGGGTCTGTCTCCTACGAGCAGTACTTC. The rearrangement links TRBV18 to TRBJ2-7; perhaps TRBD1 as D (6 bases). The germline gives CDR1 KGHSH, CDR2 LQKENI. V was shortened by 5 bases and J by 0 bases, with 20 bases between the two germline ends. The CDR3 contains 17 residues.

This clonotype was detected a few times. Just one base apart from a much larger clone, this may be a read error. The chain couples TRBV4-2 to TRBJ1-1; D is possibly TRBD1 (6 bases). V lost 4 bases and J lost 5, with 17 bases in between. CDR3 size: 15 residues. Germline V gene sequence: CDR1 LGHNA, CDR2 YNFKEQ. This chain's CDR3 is CASSRDLNRVTEAFF. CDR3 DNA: TGTGCCAGCAGCCGAGATCTCAACAGGGTTACTGAAGCTTTCTTT.

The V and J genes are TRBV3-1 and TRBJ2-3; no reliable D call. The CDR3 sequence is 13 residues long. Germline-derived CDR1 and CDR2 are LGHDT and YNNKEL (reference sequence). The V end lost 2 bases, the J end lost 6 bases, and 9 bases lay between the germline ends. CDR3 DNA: TGTGCCAGCAGCCAAACCCCGAGGGATACGCAGTATTTT. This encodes CASSQTPRDTQYF.

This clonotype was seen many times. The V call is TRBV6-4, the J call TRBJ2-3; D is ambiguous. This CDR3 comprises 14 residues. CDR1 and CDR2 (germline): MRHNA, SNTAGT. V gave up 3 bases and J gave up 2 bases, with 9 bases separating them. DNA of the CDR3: TGTGCCAGCAGTGAAGCACAGAACACAGATACGCAGTATTTT. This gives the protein CASSEAQNTDTQYF.

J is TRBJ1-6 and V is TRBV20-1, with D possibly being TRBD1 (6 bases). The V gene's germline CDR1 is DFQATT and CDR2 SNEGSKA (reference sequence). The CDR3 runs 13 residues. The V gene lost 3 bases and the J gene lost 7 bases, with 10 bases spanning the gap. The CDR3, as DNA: TGCAGTGCTAGGGACAGTTTAAATTCACCCCTCCACTTT. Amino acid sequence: CSARDSLNSPLHF.

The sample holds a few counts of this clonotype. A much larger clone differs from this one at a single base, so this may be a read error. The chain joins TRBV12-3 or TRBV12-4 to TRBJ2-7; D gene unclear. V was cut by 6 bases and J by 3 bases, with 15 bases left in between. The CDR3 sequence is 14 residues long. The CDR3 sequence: CASRLGGGDYEQYF. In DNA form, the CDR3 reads TGTGCCAGCAGGTTGGGCGGCGGAGACTACGAGCAGTACTTC.

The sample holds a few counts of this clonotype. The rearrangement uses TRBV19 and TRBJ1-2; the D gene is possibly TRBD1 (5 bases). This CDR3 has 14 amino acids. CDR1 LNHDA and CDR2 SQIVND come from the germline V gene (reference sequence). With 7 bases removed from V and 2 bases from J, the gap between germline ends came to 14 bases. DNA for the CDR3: TGTGCCAGTAAGAGGGCGGGGGTCAACTATGGCTACACCTTC. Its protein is CASKRAGVNYGYTF.

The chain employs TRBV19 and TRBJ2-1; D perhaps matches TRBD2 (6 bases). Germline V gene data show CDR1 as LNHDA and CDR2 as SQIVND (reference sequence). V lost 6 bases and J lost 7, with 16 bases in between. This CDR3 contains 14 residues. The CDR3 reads CASRLASGANEQFF. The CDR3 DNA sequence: TGTGCCAGTAGGCTAGCGAGCGGAGCGAATGAGCAGTTCTTC. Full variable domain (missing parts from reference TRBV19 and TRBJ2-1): DGGITQSPKYLFRKEGQNVTLSCEQNLNHDAMYWYRQDPGQGLRLIYYSQIVNDFQKGDIAEGYSVSREKKESFPLTVTSAQKNPTAFYLCASRLASGANEQFFGPGTRLTVL.

CDR3 amino acids: CASSVRQGGYTF. The CDR3 bases are TGTGCCAGCAGCGTCAGACAGGGTGGCTACACCTTC. The chain recombines TRBV7-9 with TRBJ1-2; TRBD1 agrees at 7 bases. V trimming: 5 bases; J trimming: 7 bases; junction bases outside the gene matches: 4. The CDR3 consists of 12 residues. Germline V lookup: CDR1 SEHNR, CDR2 FQNEAQ (reference sequence).